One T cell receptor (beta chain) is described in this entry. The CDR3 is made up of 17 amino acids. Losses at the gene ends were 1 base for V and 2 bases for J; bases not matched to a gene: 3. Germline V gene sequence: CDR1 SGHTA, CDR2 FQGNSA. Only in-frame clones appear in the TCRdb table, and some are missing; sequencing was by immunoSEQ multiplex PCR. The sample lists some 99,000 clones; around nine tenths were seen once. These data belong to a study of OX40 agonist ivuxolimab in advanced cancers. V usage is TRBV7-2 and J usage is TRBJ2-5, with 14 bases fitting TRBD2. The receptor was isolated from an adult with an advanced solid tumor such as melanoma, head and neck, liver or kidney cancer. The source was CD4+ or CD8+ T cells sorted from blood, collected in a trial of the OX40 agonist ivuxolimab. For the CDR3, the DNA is TGTGCCAGCAGCTTAGGAGGACTAGCGGGGGGACAAGAGACCCAGTACTTC. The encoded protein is CASSLGGLAGGQETQYF.